This TCR beta chain comes out of a study of blood T cell repertoires in COVID-19 (dated by TCRdb to the early 2020s). A note on the overall study: Samples covering the acute and convalescent phases of COVID-19 were provided by collaborators in the United States, Italy and Spain. Where available, HLA class I and class II types were obtained from metadata supplied by the sample provider rather than from assay-based typing. The prospective study material was composed of cDNA or gDNA derived from T cells, B-cell-depleted T cells, or PBMCs. The samples were drawn from the first 160 participants of the ongoing ImmuneRACE study and from about 1,200 subjects provided by 6 global collaborators. Sample metadata almost always included a de-identified subject ID, COVID-19 status, age in years and sex. The dataset comprised deeply sampled blood TCRbeta repertoires from subjects exposed to, actively infected with, or recovered from COVID-19. A freely available public database, intended as a resource for researchers studying the immune response to SARS-CoV-2, is where the repertoires were released.

Notes on this clone: The clone's antigen remains unknown. The sample holds no much larger clone one base away, and base qualities are not on file.

Results the study describes overall, beyond this receptor: How much clinical and demographic metadata was included differed by source and by participant, and the metadata was provided uncurated.

V is reduced by 3 bases and J by 7 bases, leaving a spacing of 15 bases between them. Sequences LNHNV (CDR1) and YYDKDF (CDR2) are obtained from the germline V gene (reference sequence). The CDR3 spans 15 residues, from the cysteine through the phenylalanine. Solely the CDR3 DNA is kept, with 45 bases framed from the first base. In Seattle, one collaborating source enrolled patients while the infection was active and tracked those patients longitudinally over the course of disease. Collaborating institutions collected whole blood in K2EDTA tubes following their own protocols. Collaborator samples were shipped for TCRbeta analysis as frozen whole blood, isolated PBMCs, or DNA extracted from either sample type. The immunoSEQ Assay, a bias-controlled multiplex PCR, was used to amplify TCRbeta CDR3 regions from genomic DNA. Per the original workflow: The number of nucleated cells in each sample was estimated from the amplification of reference gene primers within the assay. To quantify the absolute abundance of each unique TCRbeta CDR3 rearrangement, sequence reads were collapsed and filtered. For each sample, productive Simpson clonality was calculated by taking the square root of Simpson's diversity index across productive rearrangements. TCRdb's version of the immuneACCESS table is confined to in-frame rearrangements and falls short of the full clone set. An unresolved V gene accounts for under half of the shortfall where checked; the remainder is of unknown origin. V and J calls plus clone size are reproduced from that table; the DNA served to infer D and trimming. The sample data list 210,000 or so clones, and approximately 85% of these were observed just once. Roughly 5% of the sample rests with the top ten.

The clonotype originates from a man in his forties or fifties with COVID-19, enrolled during active disease. The chain employs TRBV15 and TRBJ2-2; TRBD2 is possibly the D segment (6 matching bases). The sequenced sample consisted of peripheral blood. CDR3 loop: CATSSFSGEVGELFF. DNA sequence: TGTGCCACCAGCAGTTTCAGTGGGGAGGTCGGGGAGCTGTTTTTT. Full variable domain (CDR3 extended with the reference TRBV15 and TRBJ2-2 proteins): DAMVIQNPRYQVTQFGKPVTLSCSQTLNHNVMYWYQQKSSQAPKLLFHYYDKDFNNEADTPDNFQSRRPNTSFCFLDIRSPGLGDTAMYLCATSSFSGEVGELFFGEGSRLTVL.